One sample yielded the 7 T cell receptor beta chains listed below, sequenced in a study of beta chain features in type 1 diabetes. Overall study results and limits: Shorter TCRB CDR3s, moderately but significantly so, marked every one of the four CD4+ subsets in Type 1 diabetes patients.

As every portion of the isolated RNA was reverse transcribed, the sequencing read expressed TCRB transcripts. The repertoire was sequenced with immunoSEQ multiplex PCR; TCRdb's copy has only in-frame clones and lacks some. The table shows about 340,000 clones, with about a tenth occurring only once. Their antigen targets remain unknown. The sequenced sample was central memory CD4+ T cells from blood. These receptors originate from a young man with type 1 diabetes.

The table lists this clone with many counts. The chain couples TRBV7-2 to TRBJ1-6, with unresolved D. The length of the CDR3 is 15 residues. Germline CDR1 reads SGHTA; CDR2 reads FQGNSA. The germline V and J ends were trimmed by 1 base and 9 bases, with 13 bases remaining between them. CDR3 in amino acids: CASSLDSSSGSPLHF. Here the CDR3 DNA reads TGTGCCAGCAGCTTAGACTCGAGCTCCGGTTCACCCCTCCACTTT.

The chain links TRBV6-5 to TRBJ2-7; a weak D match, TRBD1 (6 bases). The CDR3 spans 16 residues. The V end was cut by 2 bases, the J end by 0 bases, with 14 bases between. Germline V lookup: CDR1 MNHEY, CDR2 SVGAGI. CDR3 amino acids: CASSYRGQRSSYEQYF. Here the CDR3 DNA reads TGTGCCAGCAGTTACCGAGGACAGCGGAGCTCCTACGAGCAGTACTTC.

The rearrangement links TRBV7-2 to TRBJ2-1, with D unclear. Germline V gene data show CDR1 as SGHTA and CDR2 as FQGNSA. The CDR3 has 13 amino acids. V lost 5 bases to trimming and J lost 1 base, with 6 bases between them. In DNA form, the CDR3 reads TGTGCCAGCAGCCAGCTTTCCTACAATGAGCAGTTCTTC. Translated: CASSQLSYNEQFF.

The CDR3 loop reads CASLEGSFTDTQYF. CDR3 sequence (DNA): TGTGCCAGCCTAGAGGGGTCGTTCACAGATACGCAGTATTTT. V and J are TRBV2 and TRBJ2-3; either TRBD1 or TRBD2 may fit D (5 bases each). The CDR3 is made up of 14 amino acids. The V gene lost 8 bases and the J gene lost 2 bases, with 14 bases spanning the gap. CDR1 and CDR2 from the germline V gene are SNHLY and FYNNEI.

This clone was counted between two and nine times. CDR3 nucleotides: TGTGCCTGGGCTTCCAATGAAAAACTGTTTTTT. This gives the protein CAWASNEKLFF. The chain carries TRBV30 and TRBJ1-4; D is unclear. Per the germline V gene, CDR1 is GTSNPN and CDR2 is SVGIG (reference sequence). CDR3 length: 11 residues. V lost 5 bases to trimming and J lost 5 bases, with 6 bases between them.

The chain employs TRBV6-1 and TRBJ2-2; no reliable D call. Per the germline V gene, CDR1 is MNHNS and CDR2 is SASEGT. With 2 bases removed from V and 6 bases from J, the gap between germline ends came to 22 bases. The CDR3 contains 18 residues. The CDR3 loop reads CASSENDRAVPAAGELFF. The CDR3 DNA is TGTGCCAGCAGTGAAAATGATAGGGCAGTGCCAGCCGCCGGGGAGCTGTTTTTT.

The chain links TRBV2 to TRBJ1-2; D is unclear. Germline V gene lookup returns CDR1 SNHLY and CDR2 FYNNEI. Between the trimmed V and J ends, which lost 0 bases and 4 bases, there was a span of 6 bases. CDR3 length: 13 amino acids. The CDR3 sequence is CASSEAAGYGYTF. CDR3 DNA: TGTGCCAGCAGTGAAGCAGCGGGCTATGGCTACACCTTC.